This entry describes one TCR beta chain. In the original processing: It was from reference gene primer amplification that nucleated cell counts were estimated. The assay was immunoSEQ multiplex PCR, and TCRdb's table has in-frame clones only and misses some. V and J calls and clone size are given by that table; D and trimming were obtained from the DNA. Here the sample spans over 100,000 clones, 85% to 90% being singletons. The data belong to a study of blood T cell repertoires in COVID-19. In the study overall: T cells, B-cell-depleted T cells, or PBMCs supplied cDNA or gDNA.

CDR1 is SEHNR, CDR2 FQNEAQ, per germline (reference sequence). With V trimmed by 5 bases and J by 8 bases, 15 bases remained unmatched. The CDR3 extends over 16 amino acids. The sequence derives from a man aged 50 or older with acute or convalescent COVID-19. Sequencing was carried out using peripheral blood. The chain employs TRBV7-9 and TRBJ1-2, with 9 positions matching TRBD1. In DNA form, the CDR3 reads TGTGCCAGCAGCCCCTTGACGGGACAGGGAAGGCGAGGCTACACCTTC. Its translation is CASSPLTGQGRRGYTF. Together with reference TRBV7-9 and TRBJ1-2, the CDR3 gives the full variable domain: DTGVSQNPRHKITKRGQNVTFRCDPISEHNRLYWYRQTLGQGPEFLTYFQNEAQLEKSRLLSDRFSAERPKGSFSTLEIQRTEQGDSAMYLCASSPLTGQGRRGYTFGSGTRLTVV.